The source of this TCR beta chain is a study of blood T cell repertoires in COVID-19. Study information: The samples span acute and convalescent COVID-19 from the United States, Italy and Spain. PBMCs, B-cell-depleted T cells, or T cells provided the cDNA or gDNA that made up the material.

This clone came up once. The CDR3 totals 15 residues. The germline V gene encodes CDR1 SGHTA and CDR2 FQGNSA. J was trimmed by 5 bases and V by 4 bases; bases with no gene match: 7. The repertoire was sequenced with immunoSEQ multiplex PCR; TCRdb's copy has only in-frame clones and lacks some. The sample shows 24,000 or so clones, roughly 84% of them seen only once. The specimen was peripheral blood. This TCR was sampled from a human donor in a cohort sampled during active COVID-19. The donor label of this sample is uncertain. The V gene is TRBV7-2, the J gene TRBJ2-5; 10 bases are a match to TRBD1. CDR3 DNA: TGTGCCAGCAGCTGGAGGACAGGGGGGGGCGAGACCCAGTACTTC. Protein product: CASSWRTGGGETQYF.